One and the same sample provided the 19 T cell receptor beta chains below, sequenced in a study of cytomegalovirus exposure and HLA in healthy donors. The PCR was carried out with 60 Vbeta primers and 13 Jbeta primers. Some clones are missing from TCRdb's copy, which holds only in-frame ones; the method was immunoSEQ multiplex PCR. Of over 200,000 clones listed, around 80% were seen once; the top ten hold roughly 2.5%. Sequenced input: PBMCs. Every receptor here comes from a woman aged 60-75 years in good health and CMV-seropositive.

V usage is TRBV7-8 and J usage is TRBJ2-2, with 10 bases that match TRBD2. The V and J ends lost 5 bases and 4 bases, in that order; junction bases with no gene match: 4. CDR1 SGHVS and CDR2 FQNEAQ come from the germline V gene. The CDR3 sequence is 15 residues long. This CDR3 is CASSLLAGSTGELFF. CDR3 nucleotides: TGTGCCAGCAGCCTACTAGCGGGGTCCACCGGGGAGCTGTTTTTT. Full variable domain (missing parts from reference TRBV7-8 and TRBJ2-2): GAGVSQSPRYKVAKRGQDVALRCDPISGHVSLFWYQQALGQGPEFLTYFQNEAQLDKSGLPSDRFFAERPEGSVSTLKIQRTQQEDSAVYLCASSLLAGSTGELFFGEGSRLTVL.

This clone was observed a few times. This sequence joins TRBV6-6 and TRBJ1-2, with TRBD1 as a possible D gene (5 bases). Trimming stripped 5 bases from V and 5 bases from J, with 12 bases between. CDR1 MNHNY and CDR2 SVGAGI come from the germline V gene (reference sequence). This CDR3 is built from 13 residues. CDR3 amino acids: CASSDTGLYGYTF. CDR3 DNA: TGTGCCAGCAGTGACACAGGCCTTTATGGCTACACCTTC.

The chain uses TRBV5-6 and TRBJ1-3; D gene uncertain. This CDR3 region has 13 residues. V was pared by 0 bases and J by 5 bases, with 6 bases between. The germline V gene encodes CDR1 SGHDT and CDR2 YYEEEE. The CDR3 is CASSLGGRNTIYF. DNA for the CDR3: TGTGCCAGCAGCTTGGGAGGCAGAAACACCATATATTTT. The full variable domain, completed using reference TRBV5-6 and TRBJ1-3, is DAGVTQSPTHLIKTRGQQVTLRCSPKSGHDTVSWYQQALGQGPQFIFQYYEEEERQRGNFPDRFSGHQFPNYSSELNVNALLLGDSALYLCASSLGGRNTIYFGEGSWLTVV.

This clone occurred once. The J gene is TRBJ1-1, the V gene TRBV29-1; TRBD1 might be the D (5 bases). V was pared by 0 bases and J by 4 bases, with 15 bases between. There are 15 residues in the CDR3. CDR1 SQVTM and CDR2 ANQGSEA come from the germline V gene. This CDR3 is CSVEDRRGRVTEAFF. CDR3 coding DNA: TGCAGCGTTGAAGATCGAAGGGGCAGGGTCACTGAAGCTTTCTTT.

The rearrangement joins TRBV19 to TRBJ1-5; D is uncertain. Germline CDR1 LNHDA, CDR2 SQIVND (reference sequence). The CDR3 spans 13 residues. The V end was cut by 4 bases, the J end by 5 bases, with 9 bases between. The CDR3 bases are TGTGCCAGTAGTACACTGAGGGATCAGCCCCAGCATTTT. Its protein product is CASSTLRDQPQHF.

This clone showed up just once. The CDR3 is CASSVTSGGNEQFF. Written as DNA, the CDR3 is TGTGCCAGCAGCGTGACTAGCGGGGGCAATGAGCAGTTCTTC. The chain uses TRBV7-2 and TRBJ2-1; 12 bases line up with TRBD2. J was trimmed by 6 bases and V by 5 bases; bases with no gene match: 2. This CDR3 comprises 14 residues. The germline V gene has CDR1 SGHTA and CDR2 FQGNSA.

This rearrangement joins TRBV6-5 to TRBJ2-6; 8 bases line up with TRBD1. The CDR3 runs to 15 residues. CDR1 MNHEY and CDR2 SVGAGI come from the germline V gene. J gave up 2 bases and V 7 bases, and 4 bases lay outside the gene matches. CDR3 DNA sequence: TGTGCCAGCAACGCCAGGGGGCCTGGGGCCAACGTCCTGACTTTC. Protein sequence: CASNARGPGANVLTF.

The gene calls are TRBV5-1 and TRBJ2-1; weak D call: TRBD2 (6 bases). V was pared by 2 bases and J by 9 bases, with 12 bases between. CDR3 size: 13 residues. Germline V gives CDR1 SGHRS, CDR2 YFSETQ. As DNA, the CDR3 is TGCGCCAGCAGCTTAGGCAGGGAGGTTGAGCAGTTCTTC. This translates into CASSLGREVEQFF.

The CDR3 here is CASSLVGLAAGELFF. CDR3 DNA sequence: TGTGCCAGCAGCTTGGTGGGACTAGCGGCCGGGGAGCTGTTTTTT. The rearrangement uses TRBV11-2 and TRBJ2-2; 11 bases align to TRBD2. The germline gives CDR1 SGHAT, CDR2 FQNNGV. The J segment lost 6 bases and the V segment lost 3 bases, leaving 3 bases of the junction unmatched. The CDR3 loop spans 15 amino acids.

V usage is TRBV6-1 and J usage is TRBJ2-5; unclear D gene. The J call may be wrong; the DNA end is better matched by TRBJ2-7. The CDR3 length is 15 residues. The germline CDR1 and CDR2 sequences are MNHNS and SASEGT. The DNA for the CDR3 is TGTGCCAGCACTCCGGATGGTGGGGACTCCTACGAGCAGTACTTC. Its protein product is CASTPDGGDSYEQYF.

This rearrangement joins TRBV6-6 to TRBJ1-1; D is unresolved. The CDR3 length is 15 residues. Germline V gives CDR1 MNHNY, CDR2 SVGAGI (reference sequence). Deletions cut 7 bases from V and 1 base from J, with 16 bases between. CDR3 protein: CASTSYPTGNTEAFF. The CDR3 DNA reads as TGTGCCAGCACCTCCTACCCGACGGGGAACACTGAAGCTTTCTTT.

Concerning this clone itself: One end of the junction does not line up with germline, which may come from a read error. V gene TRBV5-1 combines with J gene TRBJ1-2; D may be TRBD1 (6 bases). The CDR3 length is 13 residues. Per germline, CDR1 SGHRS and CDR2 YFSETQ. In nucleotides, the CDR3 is TGCGCCGGCAGCTTCCGACAGGCCTATGGCTACACCTTC. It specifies CAGSFRQAYGYTF.

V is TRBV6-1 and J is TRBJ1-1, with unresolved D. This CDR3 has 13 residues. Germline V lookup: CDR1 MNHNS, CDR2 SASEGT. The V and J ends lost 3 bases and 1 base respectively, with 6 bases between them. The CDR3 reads CASSDTRNTEAFF. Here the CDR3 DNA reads TGTGCCAGCAGTGACACTAGGAACACTGAAGCTTTCTTT.

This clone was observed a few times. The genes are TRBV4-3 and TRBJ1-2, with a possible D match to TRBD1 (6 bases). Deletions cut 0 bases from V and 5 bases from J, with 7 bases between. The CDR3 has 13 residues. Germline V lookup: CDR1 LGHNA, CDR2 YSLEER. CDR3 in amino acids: CASSQEGGYGYTF. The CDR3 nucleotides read TGCGCCAGCAGCCAAGAAGGGGGATATGGCTACACCTTC.

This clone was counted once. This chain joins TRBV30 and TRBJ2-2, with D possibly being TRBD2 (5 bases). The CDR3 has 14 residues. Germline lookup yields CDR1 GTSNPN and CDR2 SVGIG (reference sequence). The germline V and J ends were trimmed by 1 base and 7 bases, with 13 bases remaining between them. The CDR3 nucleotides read TGTGCCTGGAGTGCTTCGTACCGGGGCGGGGAGCTGTTTTTT. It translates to CAWSASYRGGELFF.

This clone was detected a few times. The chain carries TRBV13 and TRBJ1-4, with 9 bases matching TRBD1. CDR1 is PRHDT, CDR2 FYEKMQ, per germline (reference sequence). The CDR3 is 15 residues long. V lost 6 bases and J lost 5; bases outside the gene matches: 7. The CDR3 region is CASRAAGTGNEKLFF. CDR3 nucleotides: TGTGCCAGCAGGGCTGCCGGGACAGGGAATGAAAAACTGTTTTTT.

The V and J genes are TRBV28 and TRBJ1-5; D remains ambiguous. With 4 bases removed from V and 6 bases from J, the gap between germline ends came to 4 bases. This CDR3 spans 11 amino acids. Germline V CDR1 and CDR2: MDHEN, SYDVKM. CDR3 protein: CASSSRQPQHF. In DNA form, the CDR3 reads TGTGCCAGCAGTTCTCGTCAGCCCCAGCATTTT. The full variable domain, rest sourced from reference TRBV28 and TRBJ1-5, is DVKVTQSSRYLVKRTGEKVFLECVQDMDHENMFWYRQDPGLGLRLIYFSYDVKMKEKGDIPEGYSVSREKKERFSLILESASTNQTSMYLCASSSRQPQHFGDGTRLSIL.

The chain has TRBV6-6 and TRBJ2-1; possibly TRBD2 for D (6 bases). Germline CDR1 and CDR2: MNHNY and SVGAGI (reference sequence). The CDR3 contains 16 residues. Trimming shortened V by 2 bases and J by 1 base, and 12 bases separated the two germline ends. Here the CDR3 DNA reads TGTGCCAGCAGTTACGGCGGGGCTTTGTCCTACAATGAGCAGTTCTTC. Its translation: CASSYGGALSYNEQFF.

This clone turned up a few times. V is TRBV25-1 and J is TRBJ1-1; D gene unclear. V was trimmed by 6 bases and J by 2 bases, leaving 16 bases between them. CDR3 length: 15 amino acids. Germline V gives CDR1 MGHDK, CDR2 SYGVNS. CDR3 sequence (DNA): TGTGCCAGCAGAGTTACCGGAGGGTCTAACACTGAAGCTTTCTTT. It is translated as CASRVTGGSNTEAFF.